This T cell receptor (beta chain) is drawn from a study of vaccination and CD4 T cells after COVID-19. Treatment indicated: roughly 10-day PBMC culture with coronavirus spike peptide pools or control peptides (ViraFEST assay). An unexposed donor provided the CD4+ T cells, which were collected before the COVID-19 pandemic (2011-2018). Days 3 and 7 were when half the medium was replaced with fresh IL-2 medium. Sequencing of the DNA from cultured CD4+ T cells was carried out with the Oncomine TCR Beta short-read assay. Genomic DNA extraction was carried out from cultured CD4+ T cells. TCRdb re-analysed the PCR reads in MiXCR, keeping a single row per CDR3 protein. The table lists roughly 7,000 distinct CDR3 sequences, about a third of them singletons, with 30% to 40% in the top ten. This clonotype has more than one count but fewer than ten. The antigen remains undetermined. The CDR3 is made up of 14 amino acids. Trimming removed 3 bases from V and 2 bases from J, with 11 bases in between. Per germline, CDR1 LNHDA and CDR2 SQIVND (reference sequence).

This sequence joins TRBV19 and TRBJ2-7, with D perhaps matching TRBD1 (6 bases). Source material: CD4+ T cells from blood, cultured in vitro. This TCR came from a human donor in good health. The DNA for the CDR3 is TGTGCCAGTAGTATGACAGGTATTACCTACGAGCAGTACTTC. Translation: CASSMTGITYEQYF.